This is a list of T cell receptor beta chains from one sample in a study of CD8+CD57+ T cells in acquired aplastic anemia. In TCRdb, the reads were re-called with MiXCR into one record per CDR3 protein. Of 150,000 or so distinct CDR3 sequences listed, less than 50% were seen once; the top ten hold under 3.5%. Sequencing was carried out using sorted CD4+, CD8+, or CD8+CD57+ T cells (not recorded which) from PBMCs. All receptors derive from a human donor with aplastic anemia. Both conserved end residues are part of each CDR3. The D gene is left open where the match is weak. A row's size may be missing; if present it is once, few, many or a size class.

j_call clone_size v_call d_call cdr3_nt cdr3_aa
TRBJ2-1 - TRBV7-3 - TGTGCCAGCAGCTTAAGGGACAATGAGCAGTTCTTC CASSLRDNEQFF
TRBJ2-2 - TRBV12-3/TRBV12-4 TRBD2 TGTGCCAGCAGTCAGCCTCCACTAGCGGGGAAAAACACCGGGGAGCTGTTTTTT CASSQPPLAGKNTGELFF
TRBJ2-7 many TRBV3-1 TRBD1 TGTGCCAGCTTATTACCGGGACAGGGGGCTTGCGAGCAGTACTTC CASLLPGQGACEQYF
TRBJ2-3 - TRBV29-1 - TGCAGCAGCTCAAGTCCAGGACCGACAGATACGCAGTATTTT CSSSSPGPTDTQYF
TRBJ2-2 many TRBV20-1 TRBD2 TGCAGTGCTAGCCCTGGGAGCGGGAGGGGGGACGGGGAGCTGTTTTTT CSASPGSGRGDGELFF
TRBJ1-5 - TRBV19 - TGTGCCAGTAAACCGGGTAGCAATCAGCCCCAGCATTTT CASKPGSNQPQHF
TRBJ2-5 once TRBV7-3 TRBD2 TGTGCCAGCAGCTCAGGGACTAGCGGACCAGCAGGGACCCAGTACTTC CASSSGTSGPAGTQYF
TRBJ1-2 many TRBV2 TRBD1 TGTGCCAGCCAGCGGCAGGGGGCGAGTGGCTACACCTTC CASQRQGASGYTF
TRBJ1-1 - TRBV15 - TGTGCCACCAGCATAACCCTTCGACAAGGAGCCTCCTTT CATSITLRQGASF
TRBJ2-1 - TRBV20-1 TRBD2 TGCAGTGCTAGTCCTAGCGGGGGGGCGGGTAATGAGCAGTTCTTC CSASPSGGAGNEQFF
TRBJ1-6 many TRBV3-1 TRBD1 TGTGCCAGCAGCCAAGATCGGACAGGGCGGTATTCACCCCTCCACTTT CASSQDRTGRYSPLHF
TRBJ2-7 - TRBV7-9 - TGTGCCAGCAGCTTAGGGCCGGGCTACGAGCAGTACTTC CASSLGPGYEQYF